The 13 T cell receptor beta chains in this list originate from one sample, sequenced in a study of regulatory T cells in long-lasting Graves disease. Investigators prepared the TCR beta libraries by applying iRepertoire HTBI primers and Arm-PCR of CDR3 regions. TCRdb ran MiXCR on the multiplex PCR reads and lists one entry per CDR3 protein. This sample yields 300,000 or so distinct CDR3 sequences, of which about 19% are seen a single time; around 30% belongs to the top ten. Time point defined: persistent/refractory GD, antithyroid drugs over 5 years with positive TRAb. PBMC RNA served as the TCR library source. The sample in question was peripheral blood mononuclear cells (PBMCs), obtained when the disease was refractory, from a patient treated with antithyroid drugs. The receptors were gathered from a female donor with Graves disease.

A note on this clonotype: With a much larger clone just one base away, this may be a read error. The chain is built from TRBV30 and TRBJ1-1; D gene unclear. CDR3 length equals 16 residues. The germline V gene has CDR1 GTSNPN and CDR2 SVGIG (reference sequence). The CDR3 DNA reads as TGTGCCTGGAGTGGCTCAGCGGTCCAGGATAACACTAAAGCTTTCTTT. It yields the protein CAWSGSAVQDNTKAFF.

The chain is built from TRBV6-1 and TRBJ1-5, with TRBD1 identical over 9 bases. Germline CDR1 is MNHNS and CDR2 is SASEGT. Losses at the gene ends were 5 bases for V and 7 bases for J; bases not matched to a gene: 12. The CDR3 has 16 residues. CDR3 loop: CASSPLGGTGKQPQHF. The CDR3 nucleotides are TGTGCCAGCAGTCCCCTCGGCGGGACAGGGAAGCAGCCCCAGCATTTT.

This clonotype has only one observation. Here the CDR3 reads CASSQGPISGYTF. The DNA of the CDR3 is TGTGCCAGCAGTCAAGGTCCTATTAGTGGCTACACCTTC. The chain joins TRBV6-1 to TRBJ1-2; D gene unclear. V lost 5 bases and J lost 7, with 14 bases in between. CDR3 length: 13 residues. Germline V gives CDR1 MNHNS, CDR2 SASEGT.

At least ten counts were recorded for this clonotype. This chain uses TRBV5-1 with TRBJ1-2, with D possibly matching TRBD1 (5 bases). Germline lookup yields CDR1 SGHRS and CDR2 YFSETQ. The V and J ends lost 1 base and 1 base respectively, with 8 bases between them. The CDR3 is 14 amino acids. Here the CDR3 reads CASSLNGHNYGYTF. The CDR3 coding sequence is TGCGCCAGCAGCTTGAACGGACATAACTATGGCTACACCTTC.

This clonotype was counted between two and nine times. CDR3 bases: TGTGCCAGTAGTAGCGGGAGGGCCGTGAGGACCGGGGAGCTGTTTTTT. Translated: CASSSGRAVRTGELFF. The genes are TRBV19 and TRBJ2-2; 9 nucleotides line up with TRBD2. The CDR3 has 16 residues. Trimming at V came to 4 bases and at J to 5 bases, leaving 8 bases not matched to a gene. CDR1 is LNHDA, CDR2 SQIVND, per germline (reference sequence).

The chain combines TRBV5-1 with TRBJ2-5; possibly TRBD2 for D (7 bases). The ends were cut back, 6 bases at V and 2 bases at J, with 20 bases in the middle. In germline, CDR1 is SGHRS, CDR2 YFSETQ. The CDR3 spans 16 residues. In nucleotides, the CDR3 is TGCGCCAGCAAGTTTGTTGCGGGGGCGGGACAAGAGACCCAGTACTTC. It translates to CASKFVAGAGQETQYF. Supplemented by reference TRBV5-1 and TRBJ2-5, the full variable domain reads KAGVTQTPRYLIKTRGQQVTLSCSPISGHRSVSWYQQTPGQGLQFLFEYFSETQRNKGNFPGRFSGRQFSNSRSEMNVSTLELGDSALYLCASKFVAGAGQETQYFGPGTRLLVL.

The chain recombines TRBV15 with TRBJ2-7; a weak D match, TRBD1 (5 bases). Germline values: CDR1 LNHNV, CDR2 YYDKDF (reference sequence). V lost 0 bases to trimming and J lost 6 bases, with 18 bases between them. CDR3 size: 16 residues. The CDR3 sequence: CATSRDLEDKSPEQYF. The CDR3 DNA reads TGTGCCACCAGCAGAGATCTAGAGGACAAAAGCCCCGAGCAGTACTTC.

The rearrangement uses TRBV6-1 and TRBJ2-3, with 8 nucleotides matching TRBD2. The CDR3 sequence is 14 residues long. Germline-derived CDR1 and CDR2 are MNHNS and SASEGT. The V segment lost 7 bases and the J segment 2 bases; nucleotides outside the gene matches: 5. CDR3 in DNA: TGTGCCAGCACCCCCGGGGGGGCCACAGATACGCAGTATTTT. Residues: CASTPGGATDTQYF.

In this sample, this clonotype turned up many times. The chain carries TRBV28 and TRBJ1-2; 7 bases map to TRBD1. V was pared by 5 bases and J by 6 bases, with 9 bases of the junction left unmatched. Germline V CDR1 and CDR2: MDHEN, SYDVKM. The CDR3 extends over 14 amino acids. The CDR3 DNA sequence: TGTGCCAGCAGTCCCAGGGACAGTTCGAATGGCTACACCTTC. It encodes CASSPRDSSNGYTF.

The rearrangement uses TRBV25-1 and TRBJ2-7; D gene uncertain. Trimming shortened V by 5 bases and J by 1 base, and 12 bases separated the two germline ends. CDR3 size: 14 residues. Germline CDR1 is MGHDK and CDR2 is SYGVNS. CDR3 loop: CASSNGRRSYEQYF. The DNA for the CDR3 is TGTGCCAGCAGTAACGGACGGCGATCCTACGAGCAGTACTTC.

CDR3 amino acids: CASSSGRYNEQFF. The CDR3 region has the DNA TGTGCCAGCAGTTCTGGCCGTTACAATGAGCAGTTCTTC. The chain uses TRBV6-2 or TRBV6-3 and TRBJ2-1; D is ambiguous. CDR1 is MNHEY, CDR2 SVGEGT, per germline. Deletions cut 4 bases from V and 4 bases from J, with 8 bases between. There are 13 residues in the CDR3.

This clonotype showed up just a few times. This chain links TRBV25-1 with TRBJ2-3; 10 bases map to TRBD2. Germline V CDR1 and CDR2: MGHDK, SYGVNS. This CDR3 is built from 18 residues. The ends lost 1 base at V and 6 bases at J; junction bases unmatched: 13. CDR3 nucleotides: TGTGCCAGCAGTGAATTTGGGGGAAGCGGGAGGGCCAGTGATACGCAGTATTTT. As protein: CASSEFGGSGRASDTQYF.

In this sample, this clonotype turned up many times. The chain has TRBV7-2 and TRBJ2-7; TRBD2 matches 9 bases. The CDR3 is made up of 18 amino acids. Trimming took 3 bases from V and 2 from J; bases not matched to a gene: 14. CDR1 and CDR2 from the germline V gene are SGHTA and FQGNSA. CDR3 residues: CASSLYRSSGVRTYEQYF. DNA for the CDR3: TGTGCCAGCAGCTTGTATCGTTCTAGCGGGGTAAGGACCTACGAGCAGTACTTC. Using reference TRBV7-2 and TRBJ2-7 for the parts outside the CDR3, the full variable domain is GAGVSQSPSNKVTEKGKDVELRCDPISGHTALYWYRQSLGQGLEFLIYFQGNSAPDKSGLPSDRFSAERTGGSVSTLTIQRTQQEDSAVYLCASSLYRSSGVRTYEQYFGPGTRLTVT.